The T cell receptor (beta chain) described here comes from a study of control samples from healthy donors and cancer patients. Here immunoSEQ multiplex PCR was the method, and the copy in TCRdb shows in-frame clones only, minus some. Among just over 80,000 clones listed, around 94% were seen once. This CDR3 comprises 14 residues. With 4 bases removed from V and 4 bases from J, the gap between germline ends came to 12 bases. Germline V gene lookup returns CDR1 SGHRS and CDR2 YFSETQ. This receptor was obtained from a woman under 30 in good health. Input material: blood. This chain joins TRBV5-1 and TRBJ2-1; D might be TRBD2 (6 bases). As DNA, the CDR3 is TGCGCCAGCAGCGCGGGATCCGGGTACAATGAGCAGTTCTTC. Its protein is CASSAGSGYNEQFF.